Each of the 29 T cell receptor beta chains below was sequenced from the same sample in a study of cytomegalovirus exposure and HLA in healthy donors. Using immunoSEQ multiplex PCR, the repertoire was profiled, and TCRdb retains in-frame clones only, with some absent. The sample comprises about 98,000 clones, about 88% of which are singletons, and around 6% rests with the top ten. The sample taken for sequencing was PBMCs. The receptors originated from a young man in good health and CMV-seropositive.

V usage is TRBV10-2 and J usage is TRBJ2-4, with 7 bases fitting TRBD2. Germline trimming cut 8 bases from V and 3 bases from J; bases unmatched to any gene: 7. The CDR3 covers 14 residues. Germline V CDR1 and CDR2: WSHSY, SAAADI. The CDR3 DNA reads TGCGCCAGCCTAGCGGAGAGGGTCAAAAACATTCAGTACTTC. Its protein is CASLAERVKNIQYF.

This clone has only one observation. The chain uses TRBV27 and TRBJ1-4; D is ambiguous. The germline CDR1 and CDR2 sequences are MNHEY and SMNVEV (reference sequence). Trimming removed 10 bases from V and 4 bases from J, with 16 bases in between. This CDR3 has 14 residues. CDR3 in DNA: TGTGCCACCAGGAGCCGGGAGCATAATGAAAAACTGTTTTTT. Protein sequence: CATRSREHNEKLFF. The full variable domain, its missing parts supplied by reference TRBV27 and TRBJ1-4, is EAQVTQNPRYLITVTGKKLTVTCSQNMNHEYMSWYRQDPGLGLRQIYYSMNVEVTDKGDVPEGYKVSRKEKRNFPLILESPSPNQTSLYFCATRSREHNEKLFFGSGTQLSVL.

This chain links TRBV5-6 with TRBJ2-7; D perhaps matches TRBD2 (5 bases). The CDR3 length is 15 residues. V lost 6 bases and J lost 3, with 19 bases in between. CDR1 and CDR2 from the germline V gene are SGHDT and YYEEEE. The CDR3 spells CASTPVGSRDYEQYF. DNA of the CDR3: TGTGCCAGCACCCCAGTTGGGAGTCGAGACTACGAGCAGTACTTC.

V is TRBV25-1 and J is TRBJ2-7; D is unresolved. The length of the CDR3 is 11 residues. Trimming removed 11 bases at V and 1 base at J, with 9 bases between. Per the germline V gene, CDR1 is MGHDK and CDR2 is SYGVNS. CDR3 in amino acids: CASGQSYEQYF. The CDR3 bases are TGTGCCTCGGGTCAGTCCTACGAGCAGTACTTC.

CDR3 sequence: CASRHRQGWESTEAFF. CDR3 nucleotide sequence: TGTGCCAGCAGACATCGACAGGGCTGGGAGAGCACTGAAGCTTTCTTT. The rearrangement joins TRBV5-6 to TRBJ1-1; TRBD1 agrees at 7 bases. V shed 5 bases, J shed 4 bases, and the junction held 14 bases outside the gene matches. The length of the CDR3 is 16 residues. CDR1 SGHDT and CDR2 YYEEEE come from the germline V gene.

The chain is built from TRBV5-1 and TRBJ2-3; 8 bases fit TRBD2. The V gene's germline CDR1 is SGHRS and CDR2 YFSETQ. This CDR3 comprises 16 residues. With V trimmed by 0 bases and J by 2 bases, 5 bases remained unmatched. The CDR3 spells CASSLATSVPTDTQYF. CDR3 DNA: TGCGCCAGCAGCTTGGCGACTAGCGTACCCACAGATACGCAGTATTTT.

The V gene is TRBV7-7, the J gene TRBJ2-1; 8 nucleotides match TRBD2. The CDR3 contains 17 residues. The J segment lost 9 bases and the V segment lost 2 bases, leaving 15 bases of the junction unmatched. Germline CDR1 reads SSHAT; CDR2 reads FNYEAQ (reference sequence). CDR3: CASSLTTRAGEGGEQFF. The CDR3, as DNA: TGTGCCAGCAGCTTAACTACGAGAGCGGGAGAAGGAGGTGAGCAGTTCTTC.

This chain joins TRBV29-1 and TRBJ2-3, with 7 nucleotides matching TRBD2. Trimming at V came to 1 base and at J to 0 bases, leaving 25 bases not matched to a gene. The germline gives CDR1 SQVTM, CDR2 ANQGSEA. The CDR3 has 22 residues. The CDR3 DNA follows: TGCAGCGTTGAAGGGGGGACTCCACACGGGGAGGGGCTCCCCTCTAGCACAGATACGCAGTATTTT. This gives the protein CSVEGGTPHGEGLPSSTDTQYF.

This clone turned up a few times. This chain joins TRBV12-5 and TRBJ2-2; D might be TRBD1 (6 bases). V was pared by 4 bases and J by 2 bases, with 11 bases between. Germline V gene lookup returns CDR1 LGHNT and CDR2 FRNRAP. CDR3 length: 15 residues. The CDR3 sequence is CASGSRTANTGELFF. Written as DNA, the CDR3 is TGTGCTAGTGGTTCCCGGACAGCCAACACCGGGGAGCTGTTTTTT. The full variable domain, with the rest looked up from reference TRBV12-5 and TRBJ2-2, is DARVTQTPRHKVTEMGQEVTMRCQPILGHNTVFWYRQTMMQGLELLAYFRNRAPLDDSGMPKDRFSAEMPDATLATLKIQPSEPRDSAVYFCASGSRTANTGELFFGEGSRLTVL.

There are a few counts of this clone. The V call is TRBV10-1, the J call TRBJ1-2, with 7 bases that match TRBD1. This CDR3 is 12 amino acids long. CDR1 and CDR2 (germline): WNHNN, SYGVQD (reference sequence). V was pared by 6 bases and J by 4 bases, with 2 bases of the junction left unmatched. In DNA, the CDR3 is TGCGCCAGCAGAGGGACAGTCTATGGCTACACCTTC. This encodes CASRGTVYGYTF.

This chain links TRBV7-2 with TRBJ1-6, with TRBD1 identical over 7 bases. The CDR3 is 14 amino acids. V dropped 6 bases and J dropped 9; count of bases not matched to a gene: 8. Germline lookup yields CDR1 SGHTA and CDR2 FQGNSA. This CDR3 reads CASRQDRVFSPLHF. The CDR3 nucleotides read TGTGCCAGCAGACAAGACAGGGTATTTTCACCCCTCCACTTT.

This rearrangement joins TRBV11-2 to TRBJ2-5; weak D call: TRBD2 (6 bases). Germline V gives CDR1 SGHAT, CDR2 FQNNGV. The CDR3 is 15 residues long. V gave up 0 bases and J gave up 2 bases, with 10 bases separating them. CDR3: CASSLEGLTQETQYF. The CDR3 nucleotides read TGTGCCAGCAGCTTAGAGGGACTGACACAAGAGACCCAGTACTTC.

This chain uses TRBV28 with TRBJ2-7; TRBD2 matches 9 bases. Germline lookup yields CDR1 MDHEN and CDR2 SYDVKM. CDR3 length: 17 amino acids. V was pared by 5 bases and J by 2 bases, with 13 bases of the junction left unmatched. CDR3: CASSVFFPSGKTYEQYF. CDR3 DNA sequence: TGTGCCAGCAGTGTATTTTTTCCTAGCGGGAAGACCTACGAGCAGTACTTC. Using reference TRBV28 and TRBJ2-7 for the parts outside the CDR3, the full variable domain is DVKVTQSSRYLVKRTGEKVFLECVQDMDHENMFWYRQDPGLGLRLIYFSYDVKMKEKGDIPEGYSVSREKKERFSLILESASTNQTSMYLCASSVFFPSGKTYEQYFGPGTRLTVT.

The chain couples TRBV7-3 to TRBJ2-6; D is unclear. CDR3 length: 13 amino acids. Germline CDR1 is SGHTA and CDR2 is FQGTGA. Trimming removed 6 bases at V and 4 bases at J, with 7 bases between. The CDR3 loop reads CASSTTGANVLTF. CDR3 DNA: TGTGCCAGCAGTACTACGGGGGCCAACGTCCTGACTTTC.

This clone has just a few counts. This chain connects TRBV10-3 to TRBJ2-7; TRBD2 is a possible D gene (6 bases). The CDR3 length is 14 residues. Germline V gene data show CDR1 as ENHRY and CDR2 as SYGVKD. V gave up 4 bases and J gave up 2 bases, with 12 bases separating them. The CDR3 region is CAISGSGSTYEQYF. The CDR3 nucleotides are TGTGCCATCAGTGGTAGCGGATCAACCTACGAGCAGTACTTC.

The chain has TRBV11-2 and TRBJ2-5; TRBD2 matches 9 bases. The V gene end was trimmed by 3 bases and the J gene end by 5 bases; junction bases not matched to a gene: 13. CDR1 SGHAT and CDR2 FQNNGV come from the germline V gene. This CDR3 region has 17 residues. CDR3 region: CASSFTLLLAGSETQYF. In DNA, the CDR3 is TGTGCCAGCAGCTTTACACTCTTACTAGCGGGTTCTGAGACCCAGTACTTC.

CDR3 in amino acids: CSATPPVEQYF. DNA for the CDR3: TGCAGTGCTACGCCTCCGGTCGAGCAGTACTTC. This sequence joins TRBV20-1 and TRBJ2-7; D unresolved. The CDR3 is 11 amino acids. V was cut by 4 bases and J by 6 bases, with 10 bases left in between. Germline CDR1 DFQATT, CDR2 SNEGSKA (reference sequence).

This clone was counted a single time. The V and J genes are TRBV6-5 and TRBJ1-1; tentative D call: TRBD1 (5 bases). The CDR3 runs to 15 residues. Trimming took off 0 bases at V and 4 bases at J, with 12 bases between the two ends. Germline assignment: CDR1 MNHEY and CDR2 SVGAGI. The CDR3 here is CASSYSYQGGTEAFF. As DNA, the CDR3 is TGTGCCAGCAGTTACTCGTACCAGGGTGGCACTGAAGCTTTCTTT.

This clone was counted a few times. This sequence joins TRBV10-2 and TRBJ2-7; TRBD2 agrees at 8 bases. Germline V gene lookup returns CDR1 WSHSY and CDR2 SAAADI. The V gene end was trimmed by 6 bases and the J gene end by 5 bases; junction bases not matched to a gene: 3. The CDR3 has 12 amino acids. The CDR3 DNA sequence: TGCGCCAGCAGAGGACTAGCCCACGAGCAGTACTTC. Amino acid sequence: CASRGLAHEQYF.

The chain combines TRBV29-1 with TRBJ2-1; tentatively, D is TRBD2 (6 bases). Germline CDR1 reads SQVTM; CDR2 reads ANQGSEA. V was trimmed by 3 bases and J by 4 bases, leaving 16 bases between them. This CDR3 has 15 amino acids. CDR3 sequence (DNA): TGCAGCGTTGATATCCGACTAGTAGGTTACAATGAGCAGTTCTTC. Protein sequence: CSVDIRLVGYNEQFF.

The chain joins TRBV19 to TRBJ2-7; 7 positions agree with TRBD1. The CDR3 has 15 amino acids. Trimming at V came to 6 bases and at J to 2 bases, leaving 10 bases not matched to a gene. The germline V gene encodes CDR1 LNHDA and CDR2 SQIVND (reference sequence). CDR3 sequence (DNA): TGTGCCAGTAGCAATGACAGGGAACCCCCCTACGAGCAGTACTTC. Protein product: CASSNDREPPYEQYF.

This rearrangement joins TRBV18 to TRBJ2-7, with unresolved D. The V gene's germline CDR1 is KGHSH and CDR2 LQKENI. The CDR3 has 15 residues. V was cut by 3 bases and J by 5 bases, with 17 bases left in between. The CDR3 sequence: CASSPVDHLQDEQYF. CDR3 bases: TGTGCCAGCTCACCGGTGGATCATCTTCAGGACGAGCAGTACTTC.

This chain joins TRBV6-6 and TRBJ2-7; 7 nucleotides align to TRBD2. This CDR3 comprises 16 residues. CDR1 is MNHNY, CDR2 SVGAGI, per germline (reference sequence). V lost 0 bases to trimming and J lost 0 bases; unmatched junction nucleotides: 5. This CDR3 reads CASSYSTSASSYEQYF. CDR3 bases: TGTGCCAGCAGTTACTCTACTAGCGCTAGCTCCTACGAGCAGTACTTC.

This clone was found once. This chain uses TRBV9 with TRBJ2-3; 7 nucleotides match TRBD2. The CDR3 spans 16 residues. V was pared by 0 bases and J by 3 bases, with 7 bases of the junction left unmatched. Germline loops: CDR1 SGDLS, CDR2 YYNGEE. The CDR3 reads CASSVVSGGGTDTQYF. CDR3 DNA: TGTGCCAGCAGCGTAGTTTCGGGAGGAGGGACAGATACGCAGTATTTT.

The chain uses TRBV5-5 and TRBJ2-7, with 7 bases that match TRBD2. The V and J ends lost 4 bases and 1 base, in that order; junction bases with no gene match: 8. Looked up from germline, CDR1 is SGHKS and CDR2 is YYEKEE (reference sequence). The CDR3 loop spans 15 amino acids. The CDR3 region is CASSPRTRESYEQYF. CDR3 DNA sequence: TGTGCCAGCAGCCCCCGGACTAGGGAATCCTACGAGCAGTACTTC. Full variable domain (rest looked up from reference TRBV5-5 and TRBJ2-7): DAGVTQSPTHLIKTRGQQVTLRCSPISGHKSVSWYQQVLGQGPQFIFQYYEKEERGRGNFPDRFSARQFPNYSSELNVNALLLGDSALYLCASSPRTRESYEQYFGPGTRLTVT.

V usage is TRBV7-2 and J usage is TRBJ2-7; the D gene is possibly TRBD2 (6 bases). Trimming removed 8 bases at V and 3 bases at J, with 17 bases between. Germline loops: CDR1 SGHTA, CDR2 FQGNSA. The length of the CDR3 is 14 residues. The CDR3 sequence: CASANSGADYEQYF. The CDR3 DNA reads as TGTGCCAGCGCAAATAGCGGAGCTGACTACGAGCAGTACTTC.

This sequence joins TRBV9 and TRBJ2-5; 9 positions match TRBD1. Per the germline V gene, CDR1 is SGDLS and CDR2 is YYNGEE. V shed 0 bases and J 4 bases; nucleotides not matched to a gene: 4. CDR3 length equals 15 residues. Here the CDR3 DNA reads TGTGCCAGCAGCGTAGACAGGGGGCGAGGAGAGACCCAGTACTTC. Its protein product is CASSVDRGRGETQYF.

The V call is TRBV18, the J call TRBJ2-1; 8 bases align to TRBD1. J gave up 0 bases and V 3 bases, and 16 bases lay outside the gene matches. Germline V gives CDR1 KGHSH, CDR2 LQKENI. CDR3 size: 20 residues. The DNA of the CDR3 is TGTGCCAGCTCACCGGAACCGGGACAGGTATCCCAAAGCTCCTACAATGAGCAGTTCTTC. This sequence encodes CASSPEPGQVSQSSYNEQFF.

The rearrangement joins TRBV18 to TRBJ2-3; 7 bases map to TRBD2. This CDR3 is 15 amino acids long. With V trimmed by 6 bases and J by 2 bases, 8 bases remained unmatched. Germline CDR1 reads KGHSH; CDR2 reads LQKENI. Here the CDR3 reads CASSRQGGFTDTQYF. In nucleotides, the CDR3 is TGTGCCAGCTCGAGGCAGGGAGGGTTCACAGATACGCAGTATTTT.